The 29 T cell receptor beta chains below come from one sample, sequenced in a study of blood T cell repertoires in COVID-19. Clones were sequenced by immunoSEQ multiplex PCR, and TCRdb holds only the in-frame ones, with some missing. The sample includes some 85,000 clones, roughly 78% of them seen just once. The specimen sequenced was peripheral blood. The receptors were gathered from a woman of 80 years or more with acute or convalescent COVID-19.

The V and J genes are TRBV7-2 and TRBJ1-4; D uncertain. CDR3 size: 13 residues. V gave up 3 bases and J gave up 11 bases, with 13 bases separating them. Per the germline V gene, CDR1 is SGHTA and CDR2 is FQGNSA. The CDR3 DNA reads as TGTGCCAGCAGCTTTAGGGAGCGACTTAAACTGTTTTTT. Translating gives CASSFRERLKLFF.

The chain joins TRBV21-1 to TRBJ2-3; the DNA was not compared with TRBD2, the D call given in the table. TRBV21-1 has pseudogene status. This CDR3 contains 16 residues. Written as DNA, the CDR3 is TGTGCCAGCAGCAACGCTAGCGGGAGGGTCTCAGATACGCAGTATTTT. Its translation: CASSNASGRVSDTQYF.

This clone was seen just once. The chain is built from TRBV12-5 and TRBJ2-7; D is possibly TRBD2 (6 bases). The V gene lost 1 base and the J gene lost 0 bases, with 10 bases spanning the gap. The CDR3 has 15 amino acids. CDR1 and CDR2 (germline): LGHNT, FRNRAP. The CDR3 DNA is TGTGCTAGTGGTTTGGACGGGAGCTACTCCTACGAGCAGTACTTC. Translated, it gives CASGLDGSYSYEQYF. Filled out from reference TRBV12-5 and TRBJ2-7, the complete variable domain reads DARVTQTPRHKVTEMGQEVTMRCQPILGHNTVFWYRQTMMQGLELLAYFRNRAPLDDSGMPKDRFSAEMPDATLATLKIQPSEPRDSAVYFCASGLDGSYSYEQYFGPGTRLTVT.

For the CDR3, the DNA is TGTGCCTGGAGTGTACGGTACGCGAACACCGGGGAGCTGTTTTTT. Amino acid sequence: CAWSVRYANTGELFF. The chain combines TRBV30 with TRBJ2-2; D is undetermined. Germline loops: CDR1 GTSNPN, CDR2 SVGIG (reference sequence). V was clipped by 0 bases and J by 0 bases, with 8 bases between them. The CDR3 is made up of 15 amino acids.

This clone appeared a few times. The chain recombines TRBV25-1 with TRBJ1-2, with TRBD1 matching 10 bases. V lost 0 bases to trimming and J lost 6 bases; unmatched junction nucleotides: 10. From germline, CDR1 is MGHDK and CDR2 SYGVNS. This CDR3 contains 17 residues. CDR3: CASSEYFEDRGKNGYTF. The DNA of the CDR3 is TGTGCCAGCAGTGAATATTTCGAGGACAGGGGGAAGAATGGCTACACCTTC.

This sequence joins TRBV6-5 and TRBJ2-3, with D unresolved. The CDR3 is 15 residues long. Looked up from germline, CDR1 is MNHEY and CDR2 is SVGAGI. V was cut by 6 bases and J by 2 bases, with 15 bases left in between. For the CDR3, the DNA is TGTGCCAGCAGGCTGGGTCAGCGACTCACAGATACGCAGTATTTT. Protein: CASRLGQRLTDTQYF.

The V gene is TRBV7-6, the J gene TRBJ1-1; D perhaps matches TRBD1 (6 bases). The CDR3 is 16 residues long. V lost 4 bases to trimming and J lost 0 bases, with 15 bases between them. Germline-derived CDR1 and CDR2 are SGHVS and FNYEAQ. The CDR3 is CASSSNDRIMNTEAFF. The CDR3 DNA follows: TGTGCCAGCAGCTCGAATGACAGGATCATGAACACTGAAGCTTTCTTT.

This chain links TRBV6-5 with TRBJ1-1, with 8 bases aligning to TRBD1. The V and J ends lost 4 bases and 4 bases, in that order; junction bases with no gene match: 2. Germline CDR1 reads MNHEY; CDR2 reads SVGAGI. This CDR3 is built from 13 residues. CDR3 sequence reads: CASSSTGVTEAFF. CDR3 DNA: TGTGCCAGCAGTTCGACAGGGGTCACTGAAGCTTTCTTT.

The table lists this clone with a few counts. The chain is built from TRBV5-1 and TRBJ2-7; TRBD2 matches at 7 bases. The V gene's germline CDR1 is SGHRS and CDR2 YFSETQ. The CDR3 contains 12 residues. V dropped 4 bases and J dropped 4; count of bases not matched to a gene: 2. In DNA form, the CDR3 reads TGCGCCAGCAGCAGGGACTATTACGAGCAGTACTTC. Its protein product is CASSRDYYEQYF.

The chain links TRBV6-6 to TRBJ1-3; 7 positions match TRBD1. From germline, CDR1 is MNHNY and CDR2 SVGAGI (reference sequence). The CDR3 has 16 residues. Losses at the gene ends were 0 bases for V and 0 bases for J; bases not matched to a gene: 2. CDR3 protein: CASSYSDRYSGNTIYF. The DNA for the CDR3 is TGTGCCAGCAGTTACTCGGACAGGTACTCTGGAAACACCATATATTTT.

Comments on this clone: The sample has other DNA sequences that encode this CDR3 too. The V gene is TRBV7-2, the J gene TRBJ2-3; 9 positions match TRBD2. V lost 5 bases to trimming and J lost 6 bases; unmatched junction nucleotides: 6. This CDR3 spans 14 amino acids. CDR1 and CDR2 (germline): SGHTA, FQGNSA. Here the CDR3 DNA reads TGTGCCAGCAGCCCCGGACTAGCGACCGATACGCAGTATTTT. Protein sequence: CASSPGLATDTQYF.

The chain combines TRBV13 with TRBJ1-1, with 8 nucleotides matching TRBD1. This CDR3 spans 14 amino acids. The trim removed 5 bases at V and 5 bases at J, leaving 7 bases unmatched. The V gene's germline CDR1 is PRHDT and CDR2 FYEKMQ (reference sequence). In DNA form, the CDR3 reads TGTGCCAGCAGCGCCGGACAGGGATGGACTGAAGCTTTCTTT. It specifies CASSAGQGWTEAFF.

The chain employs TRBV3-1 (or the pseudogene TRBV3-2) and TRBJ1-3; maybe TRBD1 (6 bases). The germline gives CDR1 LGHDT, CDR2 YNNKEL (reference sequence). V shed 5 bases and J shed 0 bases, with 14 bases lying between them. This CDR3 has 16 amino acids. In DNA form, the CDR3 reads TGTGCCAGCAGCTACCGACAGGCCGGCTCTGGAAACACCATATATTTT. This gives the protein CASSYRQAGSGNTIYF.

This chain connects TRBV5-1 to TRBJ1-4; 11 bases match TRBD1. The CDR3 runs 15 residues. The V segment lost 5 bases and the J segment 7 bases; nucleotides outside the gene matches: 7. Germline CDR1 SGHRS, CDR2 YFSETQ. The CDR3 nucleotides are TGCGCCAGCAGGCCTAGGACAGGGGGCACTGAAAAACTGTTTTTT. Its translation: CASRPRTGGTEKLFF.

The table lists this clone with a few counts. The rearrangement uses TRBV6-5 and TRBJ2-7, with 9 bases that match TRBD1. This CDR3 has 14 amino acids. Trimming at V came to 8 bases and at J to 6 bases, leaving 11 bases not matched to a gene. Germline V gives CDR1 MNHEY, CDR2 SVGAGI. CDR3 sequence reads: CASEPGQGPSEQYF. In DNA form, the CDR3 reads TGTGCCAGCGAACCGGGACAGGGCCCTTCCGAGCAGTACTTC.

The chain joins TRBV7-9 to TRBJ2-4; the D gene is possibly TRBD1 (6 bases). The germline V gene has CDR1 SEHNR and CDR2 FQNEAQ (reference sequence). Trimming took off 6 bases at V and 1 base at J, with 10 bases between the two ends. The length of the CDR3 is 14 residues. The CDR3 here is CASSPGEAKNIQYF. CDR3 coding DNA: TGTGCCAGCAGTCCAGGGGAGGCCAAAAACATTCAGTACTTC.

The chain employs TRBV7-9 and TRBJ1-3, with D tentatively TRBD1 (6 bases). Looked up from germline, CDR1 is SEHNR and CDR2 is FQNEAQ (reference sequence). The length of the CDR3 is 14 residues. The V and J ends lost 5 bases and 8 bases respectively, with 16 bases between them. DNA for the CDR3: TGTGCCAGCAGCCCACAACAGGGCTCGGACACCATATATTTT. This sequence encodes CASSPQQGSDTIYF.

The chain uses TRBV6-5 and TRBJ2-7; TRBD1 aligns across 7 bases. CDR1 and CDR2 (germline): MNHEY, SVGAGI. The CDR3 covers 14 residues. The ends lost 6 bases at V and 4 bases at J; junction bases unmatched: 9. In DNA form, the CDR3 reads TGTGCCAGCAGCCTCCGGGACAGACAATACGAGCAGTACTTC. As protein: CASSLRDRQYEQYF.

This chain links TRBV7-9 with TRBJ2-2; TRBD1 matches 8 bases. Per the germline V gene, CDR1 is SEHNR and CDR2 is FQNEAQ (reference sequence). The CDR3 contains 14 residues. With 6 bases clipped from V and 6 bases from J, the junction kept 6 bases outside the gene matches. The CDR3 coding sequence is TGTGCCAGCAGGGAATCGGACAGGGCCGGGGAGCTGTTTTTT. Encoded protein: CASRESDRAGELFF. The full variable domain, its missing parts supplied by reference TRBV7-9 and TRBJ2-2, is DTGVSQNPRHKITKRGQNVTFRCDPISEHNRLYWYRQTLGQGPEFLTYFQNEAQLEKSRLLSDRFSAERPKGSFSTLEIQRTEQGDSAMYLCASRESDRAGELFFGEGSRLTVL.

The V gene is TRBV18, the J gene TRBJ2-3, with TRBD2 matching 7 bases. Per the germline V gene, CDR1 is KGHSH and CDR2 is LQKENI. V was clipped by 7 bases and J by 5 bases; unmatched bases: 9. The CDR3 length is 14 residues. The CDR3 DNA reads TGTGCCAGCTACGGGACCCGCGGGGGAGATACGCAGTATTTT. Translating it yields CASYGTRGGDTQYF. The variable domain in full, with the rest retrieved from reference TRBV18 and TRBJ2-3, is NAGVMQNPRHLVRRRGQEARLRCSPMKGHSHVYWYRQLPEEGLKFMVYLQKENIIDESGMPKERFSAEFPKEGPSILRIQQVVRGDSAAYFCASYGTRGGDTQYFGPGTRLTVL.

The chain has TRBV10-3 and TRBJ2-5; TRBD2 is a possible D gene (6 bases). CDR1 ENHRY and CDR2 SYGVKD come from the germline V gene. The CDR3 spans 13 residues. Deletions cut 4 bases from V and 1 base from J, with 7 bases between. CDR3 region: CAISGTTQETQYF. In DNA form, the CDR3 reads TGTGCCATCAGTGGGACTACCCAAGAGACCCAGTACTTC.

This chain joins TRBV7-9 and TRBJ1-2; D ambiguous. Trimming shortened V by 1 base and J by 8 bases, and 8 bases separated the two germline ends. The CDR3 spans 12 residues. Germline V gene data show CDR1 as SEHNR and CDR2 as FQNEAQ (reference sequence). CDR3 sequence reads: CASSLDSRGYTF. The CDR3, as DNA: TGTGCCAGCAGCTTAGACAGTCGCGGCTACACCTTC.

This chain links TRBV5-1 with TRBJ2-1; 11 bases map to TRBD2. After removal of 1 base from V and 4 bases from J, the junction contained 7 bases not matched to a gene. The germline V gene encodes CDR1 SGHRS and CDR2 YFSETQ. There are 17 residues in the CDR3. For the CDR3, the DNA is TGCGCCAGCAGCTTGAGGGTAGCGGGAGGGCCTTACAATGAGCAGTTCTTC. It encodes CASSLRVAGGPYNEQFF.

This clone appeared a few times. The rearrangement uses TRBV3-1 (or the pseudogene TRBV3-2) and TRBJ1-4, with a weak D call TRBD1 (6 bases). CDR1 is LGHDT, CDR2 YNNKEL, per germline (reference sequence). The CDR3 runs to 14 residues. V was shortened by 4 bases and J by 0 bases, with 6 bases between the two germline ends. The DNA of the CDR3 is TGTGCCAGCAGCCGGACAGCAACTAATGAAAAACTGTTTTTT. It yields the protein CASSRTATNEKLFF.

The sample holds a few counts of this clone. The chain links TRBV5-1 to TRBJ1-3; TRBD1 aligns across 7 bases. Trimming at V came to 5 bases and at J to 0 bases, leaving 5 bases not matched to a gene. There are 15 residues in the CDR3. Germline V gene sequence: CDR1 SGHRS, CDR2 YFSETQ. The CDR3 spells CASRDRFSSGNTIYF. The CDR3 DNA reads TGCGCCAGCAGGGACAGGTTTTCCTCTGGAAACACCATATATTTT.

This clone has only one observation. This chain uses TRBV7-9 with TRBJ1-2; 7 nucleotides line up with TRBD1. There are 16 residues in the CDR3. With 5 bases clipped from V and 2 bases from J, the junction kept 11 bases outside the gene matches. Germline V gene sequence: CDR1 SEHNR, CDR2 FQNEAQ (reference sequence). This CDR3 is CASSPPRGRWNYGYTF. DNA of the CDR3: TGTGCCAGCAGCCCCCCTAGGGGGCGATGGAACTATGGCTACACCTTC.

This chain connects TRBV6-6 to TRBJ2-3; weak D call: TRBD2 (5 bases). Germline loops: CDR1 MNHNY, CDR2 SVGAGI (reference sequence). The CDR3 is 14 amino acids. V dropped 10 bases and J dropped 2 bases, with 16 bases sitting between them. The CDR3 protein is CATDRGQFTDTQYF. The CDR3 DNA reads TGTGCCACCGACCGCGGGCAGTTCACAGATACGCAGTATTTT.

CDR3 protein: CASRFGLAGGAEQYF. The CDR3 nucleotides read TGTGCCAGCAGATTTGGACTAGCGGGAGGGGCCGAGCAGTACTTC. The gene calls are TRBV6-5 and TRBJ2-7; TRBD2 aligns across 15 bases. This CDR3 contains 15 residues. The germline CDR1 and CDR2 sequences are MNHEY and SVGAGI. Germline trimming cut 6 bases from V and 6 bases from J; bases unmatched to any gene: 6.

This chain uses TRBV7-3 with TRBJ2-3; unclear D gene. The CDR3 consists of 14 residues. The germline CDR1 and CDR2 sequences are SGHTA and FQGTGA. V was pared by 3 bases and J by 0 bases, with 7 bases between. CDR3 sequence reads: CASSFRSSTDTQYF. The CDR3 DNA reads as TGTGCCAGCAGCTTTAGGAGTAGCACAGATACGCAGTATTTT.